Included here is one T cell receptor (beta chain) sequence, with context. Germline CDR1 SGHTA, CDR2 FQGTGA. V lost 5 bases to trimming and J lost 4 bases; unmatched junction nucleotides: 9. The CDR3 contains 15 residues. The PCR was carried out with 60 Vbeta primers and 13 Jbeta primers. Assay: immunoSEQ multiplex PCR; the TCRdb copy retains only in-frame clones and omits some. This repertoire includes about 48,000 clones. These data come from a study of cytomegalovirus exposure and HLA in healthy donors. Sequencing used PBMCs. V and J are TRBV7-3 and TRBJ2-3; 7 bases match TRBD2. The sequence came from a woman aged 40-49 years in good health and CMV-seronegative. CDR3 nucleotides: TGTGCCAGCAGCCCCCGAGGCGGGAGCGCAGATACGCAGTATTTT. This codes for CASSPRGGSADTQYF.